One and the same sample provided the 18 T cell receptor beta chains below, sequenced in a study of regulatory T cells in long-lasting Graves disease. Time point: persistent/refractory GD, antithyroid drugs over 5 years with positive TRAb. RNA isolated from PBMCs was used to make the TCR library. CDR3 regions were amplified by Arm-PCR using iRepertoire HTBI primers to build TCR beta libraries. TCRdb re-called the multiplex PCR reads through MiXCR, storing one row per CDR3 protein. The sample shows 350,000 to 500,000 distinct CDR3 sequences, around a fifth of them seen only once. This material consisted of peripheral blood mononuclear cells (PBMCs), taken when the disease was refractory, from a patient treated with antithyroid drugs. The receptors were gathered from a female donor with Graves disease.

This clonotype was observed at least ten times. This chain connects TRBV6-1 to TRBJ1-1, with a weak D call TRBD1 (6 bases). Germline V lookup: CDR1 MNHNS, CDR2 SASEGT. V gave up 5 bases and J gave up 11 bases, with 12 bases separating them. The CDR3 has 11 residues. The CDR3, as DNA: TGTGCCAGCAGTATCCAGGGGATGGCTTTCTTT. This codes for CASSIQGMAFF.

This clonotype occurred many times. The genes are TRBV2 and TRBJ1-1; D is possibly TRBD1 (5 bases). This CDR3 comprises 12 residues. Germline CDR1 SNHLY, CDR2 FYNNEI. Between the trimmed V and J ends, which lost 8 bases and 0 bases, there was a span of 7 bases. This CDR3 is CASDSMNTEAFF. The CDR3 nucleotides are TGTGCCAGCGACAGTATGAACACTGAAGCTTTCTTT.

The chain is built from TRBV19 and TRBJ1-2, with 7 bases matching TRBD1. This CDR3 contains 15 residues. J lost 9 bases, V lost 1 base, and 11 bases had no gene match. Germline V gene sequence: CDR1 LNHDA, CDR2 SQIVND (reference sequence). CDR3 coding DNA: TGTGCCAGTAGTATAGTCGGACAGGCTTTGGCGAGCTACACCTTC. Translated: CASSIVGQALASYTF.

Only one count was recorded for this clonotype. A clone one base away is much larger, so this may be a read error. The V call is TRBV28, the J call TRBJ1-3; 8 bases agree with TRBD1. Germline V CDR1 and CDR2: MDHEN, SYDVKM. The CDR3 sequence is 14 residues long. As DNA, the CDR3 is TGTGCCAGCAGGCGGACAGGGCGGAGAAACACCGTATATTTT. Amino acid sequence: CASRRTGRRNTVYF.

In this sample, this clonotype turned up many times. V is TRBV11-2 and J is TRBJ2-2, with no clear D. The germline gives CDR1 SGHAT, CDR2 FQNNGV. This CDR3 spans 14 amino acids. Deletions cut 1 base from V and 8 bases from J, with 11 bases between. This CDR3 is CASSLGSWLGELFF. The CDR3 bases are TGTGCCAGCAGCTTAGGGTCGTGGTTAGGGGAGCTGTTTTTT.

This clonotype was observed at least ten times. The chain joins TRBV3-1 to TRBJ2-7; D gene unclear. This CDR3 is 13 amino acids long. In germline, CDR1 is LGHDT, CDR2 YNNKEL (reference sequence). The V end was cut by 2 bases, the J end by 3 bases, with 8 bases between. CDR3 sequence reads: CASSQSTNYEQYF. The CDR3 coding sequence is TGTGCCAGCAGCCAAAGCACGAACTACGAGCAGTACTTC.

This clonotype was seen more than once but under ten times. The chain combines TRBV10-3 with TRBJ2-1; 8 positions agree with TRBD1. J lost 2 bases, V lost 6 bases, and 6 bases had no gene match. This CDR3 is 15 amino acids long. Germline CDR1 ENHRY, CDR2 SYGVKD. CDR3 in amino acids: CAISGQGGPYNEQFF. The DNA of the CDR3 is TGTGCCATCAGCGGACAGGGAGGCCCCTACAATGAGCAGTTCTTC.

This clonotype came up a few times. V gene TRBV20-1 combines with J gene TRBJ2-2; TRBD2 aligns across 7 bases. The ends lost 0 bases at V and 7 bases at J; junction bases unmatched: 5. The CDR3 has 14 residues. Germline lookup yields CDR1 DFQATT and CDR2 SNEGSKA (reference sequence). CDR3 protein: CSARESTSNGELFF. CDR3 coding DNA: TGCAGTGCTAGAGAGTCGACTAGCAACGGGGAGCTGTTTTTT.

This chain links TRBV20-1 with TRBJ2-5, with 9 bases identical to TRBD2. CDR1 and CDR2 from the germline V gene are DFQATT and SNEGSKA (reference sequence). The CDR3 is made up of 14 amino acids. The ends lost 5 bases at V and 2 bases at J; junction bases unmatched: 6. CDR3 DNA: TGCAGTGCTCGAAAGACTAGCGGTCAAGAGACCCAGTACTTC. It translates to CSARKTSGQETQYF.

There are many counts of this clonotype. V and J are TRBV7-2 and TRBJ2-7; a weak D match, TRBD2 (6 bases). The CDR3 length is 14 residues. Trimming left V 5 bases short and J 6 bases short, with 17 bases between. Germline V gene lookup returns CDR1 SGHTA and CDR2 FQGNSA. This CDR3 reads CASSRGGTDSEQYF. In nucleotides, the CDR3 is TGTGCCAGCAGCCGTGGAGGGACTGACAGCGAGCAGTACTTC.

This clonotype has just a few counts. The chain employs TRBV5-1 and TRBJ2-3; 14 bases are a match to TRBD2. The J call may be wrong; the DNA end is better matched by TRBJ2-5. Germline assignment: CDR1 SGHRS and CDR2 YFSETQ. The CDR3 consists of 16 residues. DNA for the CDR3: TGCGCCAGCAGCATCGGGACTAGCGGGAGTGGAGAGACCCAGTACTTC. As protein: CASSIGTSGSGETQYF.

This clonotype was detected only a few times. The chain is built from TRBV19 and TRBJ1-6; D is perhaps TRBD1 (5 bases). CDR3 length: 14 residues. Trimming removed 5 bases at V and 8 bases at J, with 13 bases between. CDR1 is LNHDA and CDR2 is SQIVND in the germline V gene (reference sequence). The CDR3 DNA reads TGTGCCAGTAGTGTCCGAGGGGATCATTCACCCCTCCACTTT. It codes for CASSVRGDHSPLHF.

This clonotype was recorded a few times. The chain is built from TRBV4-1 and TRBJ2-5; D is possibly TRBD2 (6 bases). V shed 1 base and J shed 4 bases, with 7 bases lying between them. Germline CDR1 and CDR2: MGHRA and YSYEKL. CDR3 length equals 13 residues. The CDR3 DNA sequence: TGCGCCAGCAGCCAAGCGGGGGTAGAGACCCAGTACTTC. This translates into CASSQAGVETQYF.

The table lists this clonotype with many counts. In DNA, the CDR3 is TGTGCCAGCAGCTTTTCCGGGACAGAAGAGACCCAGTACTTC. It yields the protein CASSFSGTEETQYF. The gene calls are TRBV11-3 and TRBJ2-5; 7 nucleotides match TRBD1. CDR3 length equals 14 residues. Germline CDR1 is SGHNT and CDR2 is YENEEA. The J segment lost 3 bases and the V segment lost 3 bases, leaving 4 bases of the junction unmatched.

A few counts support this clonotype. The rearrangement joins TRBV20-1 to TRBJ2-7; 10 nucleotides line up with TRBD2. The CDR3 is made up of 13 amino acids. Germline lookup yields CDR1 DFQATT and CDR2 SNEGSKA (reference sequence). V dropped 7 bases and J dropped 3; count of bases not matched to a gene: 6. The CDR3 sequence: CSGAGTSDYEQYF. As DNA, the CDR3 is TGCAGTGGGGCCGGGACTAGCGACTACGAGCAGTACTTC.

Remarks on this clonotype: A much larger clone lies one base from this, so it may be a read error. The chain employs TRBV2 and TRBJ1-2; D perhaps matches TRBD1 (5 bases). Deletions cut 6 bases from V and 3 bases from J, with 8 bases between. Germline lookup yields CDR1 SNHLY and CDR2 FYNNEI. This CDR3 contains 12 residues. The CDR3 reads CASRGEDYGYTF. CDR3 bases: TGTGCCAGCAGGGGGGAGGACTATGGCTACACCTTC.

This clonotype was seen ten or more times. CDR3 in DNA: TGCAGCGTTGTGACCCGACAGGGTACCAGCGGGAGGGCATCGTACGAGCAGTACTTC. Protein product: CSVVTRQGTSGRASYEQYF. The chain has TRBV29-1 and TRBJ2-7; 10 bases map to TRBD2. The CDR3 is made up of 19 amino acids. Germline trimming cut 4 bases from V and 4 bases from J; bases unmatched to any gene: 22. The germline V gene has CDR1 SQVTM and CDR2 ANQGSEA.

This clonotype was seen many times. CDR3 bases: TGTGCCAGCGGCCCGACCCGGGACCGTACCTACGAGCAGTACTTC. Translated: CASGPTRDRTYEQYF. The chain has TRBV27 and TRBJ2-7, with D perhaps TRBD1 or TRBD2 (5 bases each). The CDR3 covers 15 residues. CDR1 is MNHEY, CDR2 SMNVEV, per germline (reference sequence). Between the trimmed V and J ends, which lost 8 bases and 2 bases, there was a span of 19 bases.